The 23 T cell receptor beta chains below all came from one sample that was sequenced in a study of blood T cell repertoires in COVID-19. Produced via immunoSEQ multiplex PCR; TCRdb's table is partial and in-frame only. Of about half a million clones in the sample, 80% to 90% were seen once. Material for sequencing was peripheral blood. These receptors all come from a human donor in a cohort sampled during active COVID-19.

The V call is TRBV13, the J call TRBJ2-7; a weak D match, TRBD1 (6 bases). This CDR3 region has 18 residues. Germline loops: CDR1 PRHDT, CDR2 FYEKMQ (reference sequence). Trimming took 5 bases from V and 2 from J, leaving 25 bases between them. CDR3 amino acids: CASSINVGGIGPPYEQYF. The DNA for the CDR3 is TGTGCCAGCAGCATCAACGTAGGGGGAATAGGACCTCCCTACGAGCAGTACTTC.

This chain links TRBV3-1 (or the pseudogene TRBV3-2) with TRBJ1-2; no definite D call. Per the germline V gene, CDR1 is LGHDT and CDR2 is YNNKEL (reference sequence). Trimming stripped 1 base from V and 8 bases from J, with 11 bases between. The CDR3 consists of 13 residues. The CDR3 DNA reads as TGTGCCAGCAGCCAAGTCAGGATGAAAGGCTACACCTTC. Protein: CASSQVRMKGYTF.

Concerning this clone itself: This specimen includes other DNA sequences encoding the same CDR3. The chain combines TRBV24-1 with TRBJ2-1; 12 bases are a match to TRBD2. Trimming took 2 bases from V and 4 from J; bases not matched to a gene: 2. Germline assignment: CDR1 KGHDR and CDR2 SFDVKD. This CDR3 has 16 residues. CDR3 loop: CATSDSSGGVYNEQFF. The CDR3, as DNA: TGTGCCACCAGTGATTCTAGCGGGGGGGTATACAATGAGCAGTTCTTC.

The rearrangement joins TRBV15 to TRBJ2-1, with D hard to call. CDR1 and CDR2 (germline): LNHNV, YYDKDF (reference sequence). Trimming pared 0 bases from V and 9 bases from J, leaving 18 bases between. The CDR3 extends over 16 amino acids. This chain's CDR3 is CATSRDTNLPRSEQFF. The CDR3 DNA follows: TGTGCCACCAGCAGAGATACGAACCTCCCGAGGAGTGAGCAGTTCTTC.

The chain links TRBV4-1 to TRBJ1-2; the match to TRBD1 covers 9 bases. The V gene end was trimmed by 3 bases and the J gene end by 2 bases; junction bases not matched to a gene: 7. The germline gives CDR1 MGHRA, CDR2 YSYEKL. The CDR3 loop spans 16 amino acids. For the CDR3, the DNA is TGCGCCAGCAGCCAGCATCGGGACAGGGAAAACTATGGCTACACCTTC. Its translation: CASSQHRDRENYGYTF.

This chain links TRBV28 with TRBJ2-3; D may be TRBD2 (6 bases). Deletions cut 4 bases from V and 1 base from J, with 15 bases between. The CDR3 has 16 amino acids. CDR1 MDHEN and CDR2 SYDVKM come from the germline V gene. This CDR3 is CASSSGTLGGTDTQYF. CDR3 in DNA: TGTGCCAGCAGTTCCGGGACTTTGGGAGGCACAGATACGCAGTATTTT.

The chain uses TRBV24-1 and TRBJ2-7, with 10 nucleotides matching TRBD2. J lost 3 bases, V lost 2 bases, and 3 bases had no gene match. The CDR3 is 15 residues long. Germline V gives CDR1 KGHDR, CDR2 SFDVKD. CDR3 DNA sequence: TGTGCCACCAGTGATTCAACTAGCGGGGTCTACGAGCAGTACTTC. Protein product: CATSDSTSGVYEQYF.

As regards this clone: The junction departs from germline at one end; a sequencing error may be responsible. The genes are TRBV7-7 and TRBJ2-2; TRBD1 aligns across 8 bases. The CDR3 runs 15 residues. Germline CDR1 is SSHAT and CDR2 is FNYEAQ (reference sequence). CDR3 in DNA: TGTGCTAGCAGCCCTGAGGACAGGGACACCGGGGAGCTGTTTTTT. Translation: CASSPEDRDTGELFF.

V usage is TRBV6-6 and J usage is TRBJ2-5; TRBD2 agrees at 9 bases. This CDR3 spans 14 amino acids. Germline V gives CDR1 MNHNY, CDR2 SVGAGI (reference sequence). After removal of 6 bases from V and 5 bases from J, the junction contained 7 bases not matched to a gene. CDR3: CASRRAGGEETQYF. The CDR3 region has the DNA TGTGCCAGCAGACGAGCGGGAGGTGAGGAGACCCAGTACTTC.

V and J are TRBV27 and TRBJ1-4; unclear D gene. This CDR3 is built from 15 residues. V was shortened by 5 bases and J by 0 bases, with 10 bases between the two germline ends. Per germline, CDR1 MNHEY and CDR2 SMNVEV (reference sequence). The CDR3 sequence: CASSPQMATNEKLFF. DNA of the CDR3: TGTGCCAGCAGTCCTCAGATGGCAACTAATGAAAAACTGTTTTTT.

The CDR3 sequence is CASSPEELNYGYTF. CDR3 DNA: TGCGCCAGCAGCCCCGAGGAATTGAACTATGGCTACACCTTC. The chain couples TRBV4-1 to TRBJ1-2; D is unclear. This CDR3 spans 14 amino acids. The ends were cut back, 4 bases at V and 2 bases at J, with 11 bases in the middle. CDR1 and CDR2 from the germline V gene are MGHRA and YSYEKL.

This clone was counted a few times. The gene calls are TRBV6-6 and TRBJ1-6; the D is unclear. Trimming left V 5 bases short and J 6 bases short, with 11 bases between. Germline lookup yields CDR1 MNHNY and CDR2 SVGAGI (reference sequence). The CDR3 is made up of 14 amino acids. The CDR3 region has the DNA TGTGCCAGCAGTCTTGGAGCAATTAATTCACCCCTCCACTTT. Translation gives CASSLGAINSPLHF.

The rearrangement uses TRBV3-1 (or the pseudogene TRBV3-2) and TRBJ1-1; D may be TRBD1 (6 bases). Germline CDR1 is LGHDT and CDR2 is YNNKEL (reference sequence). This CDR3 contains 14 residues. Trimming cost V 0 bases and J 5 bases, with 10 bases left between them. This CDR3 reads CASSQEGAGTEAFF. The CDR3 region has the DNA TGTGCCAGCAGCCAAGAGGGGGCCGGGACTGAAGCTTTCTTT.

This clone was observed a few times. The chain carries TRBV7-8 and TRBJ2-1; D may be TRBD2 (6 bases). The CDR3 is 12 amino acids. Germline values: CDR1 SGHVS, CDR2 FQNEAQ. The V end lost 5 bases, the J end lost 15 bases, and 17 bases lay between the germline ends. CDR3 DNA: TGTGCCAGCAGCCTACAGACCGGGGGTCCGTTCTTC. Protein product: CASSLQTGGPFF.

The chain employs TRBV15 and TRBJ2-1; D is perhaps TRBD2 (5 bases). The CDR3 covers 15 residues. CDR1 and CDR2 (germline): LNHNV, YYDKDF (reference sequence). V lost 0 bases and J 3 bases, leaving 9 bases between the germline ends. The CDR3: CATSRDLADYNEQFF. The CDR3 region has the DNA TGTGCCACCAGCAGAGATCTAGCAGACTACAATGAGCAGTTCTTC.

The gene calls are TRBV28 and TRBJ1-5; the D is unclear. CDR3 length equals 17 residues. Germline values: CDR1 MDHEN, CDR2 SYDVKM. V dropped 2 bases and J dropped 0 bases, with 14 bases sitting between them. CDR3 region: CASSLDFRAYSNQPQHF. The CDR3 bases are TGTGCCAGCAGTTTAGACTTCCGAGCCTATAGCAATCAGCCCCAGCATTTT.

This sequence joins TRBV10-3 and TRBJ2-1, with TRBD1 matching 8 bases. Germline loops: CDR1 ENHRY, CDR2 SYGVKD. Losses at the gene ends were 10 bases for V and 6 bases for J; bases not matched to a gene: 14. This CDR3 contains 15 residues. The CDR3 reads CATQNGDRPINEQFF. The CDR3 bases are TGTGCCACCCAAAACGGGGACAGGCCCATCAATGAGCAGTTCTTC.

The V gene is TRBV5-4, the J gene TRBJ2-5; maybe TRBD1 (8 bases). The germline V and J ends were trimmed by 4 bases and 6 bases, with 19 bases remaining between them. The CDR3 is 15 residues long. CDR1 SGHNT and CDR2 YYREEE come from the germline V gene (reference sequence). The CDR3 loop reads CASSRPHRGGQTQYF. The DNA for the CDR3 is TGTGCCAGCAGCCGTCCTCACAGGGGGGGCCAGACCCAGTACTTC.

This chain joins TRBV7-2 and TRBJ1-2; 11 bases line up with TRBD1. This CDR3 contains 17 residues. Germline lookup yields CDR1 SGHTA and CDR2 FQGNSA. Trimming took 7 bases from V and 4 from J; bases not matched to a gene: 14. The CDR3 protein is CASTKLDPGQGVYGYTF. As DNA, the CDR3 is TGTGCCAGCACCAAATTAGATCCGGGACAGGGGGTCTATGGCTACACCTTC.

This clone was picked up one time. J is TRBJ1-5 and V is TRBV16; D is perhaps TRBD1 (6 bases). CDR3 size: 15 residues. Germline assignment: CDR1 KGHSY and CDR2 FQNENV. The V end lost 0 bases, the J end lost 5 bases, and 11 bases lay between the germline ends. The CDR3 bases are TGTGCCAGCAGCCAATCAGGCAGGGGAGATCAGCCCCAGCATTTT. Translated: CASSQSGRGDQPQHF.

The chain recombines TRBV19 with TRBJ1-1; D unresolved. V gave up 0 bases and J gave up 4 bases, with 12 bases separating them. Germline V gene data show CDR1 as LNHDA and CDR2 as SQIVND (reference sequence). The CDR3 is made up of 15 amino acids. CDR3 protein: CASSIDPGVFTEAFF. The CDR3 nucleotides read TGTGCCAGTAGTATAGATCCCGGGGTTTTCACTGAAGCTTTCTTT.

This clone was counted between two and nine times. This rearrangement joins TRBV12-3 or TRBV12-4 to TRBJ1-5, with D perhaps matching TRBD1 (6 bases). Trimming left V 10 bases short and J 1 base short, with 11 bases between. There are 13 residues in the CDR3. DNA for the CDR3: TGTGCCACCTCGGGACAAAGCAATCAGCCCCAGCATTTT. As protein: CATSGQSNQPQHF.

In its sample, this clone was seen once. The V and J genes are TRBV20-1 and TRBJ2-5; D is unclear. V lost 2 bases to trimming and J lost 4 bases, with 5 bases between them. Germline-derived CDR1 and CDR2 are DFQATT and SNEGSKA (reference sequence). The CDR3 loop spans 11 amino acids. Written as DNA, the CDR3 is TGCAGTGCTAGACTAACAGAGACCCAGTACTTC. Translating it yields CSARLTETQYF.